A single sample is the source of the 27 T cell receptor beta chains below, sequenced in a study of low-dose radiotherapy and immunotherapy resistance in tumors. Time point described: after trial treatment. The treatment was: LDRT plus nivolumab, ipilimumab, low-dose cyclophosphamide and aspirin (RACIN trial). TRAV- and TRBV-specific primers, spanning alpha and beta chains, primed first-strand cDNA. With a constant-region primer and a V-primer adapter, TCRs were subjected to approximately 18 PCR cycles of amplification. Each CDR3 protein gets one entry after TCRdb re-called the reads with MiXCR. Of roughly 40,000 distinct CDR3 sequences in the sample, less than 30% were seen once. The sample consisted of PBMCs, taken after low-dose radiotherapy plus immunotherapy. These TCRs come from a male donor with prostate cancer.

In its sample, this clonotype was seen many times. The chain is built from TRBV27 and TRBJ2-7; D unclear. V was pared by 2 bases and J by 5 bases, with 4 bases between. This CDR3 is built from 11 residues. The germline gives CDR1 MNHEY, CDR2 SMNVEV (reference sequence). The CDR3 is CASSLNHEQYF. The CDR3 DNA sequence: TGTGCCAGCAGTTTAAACCACGAGCAGTACTTC.

The rearrangement links TRBV6-2 or TRBV6-3 to TRBJ2-7, with 8 nucleotides matching TRBD2. J was trimmed by 1 base and V by 10 bases; bases with no gene match: 9. The germline gives CDR1 MNHEY, CDR2 SVGEGT. The CDR3 consists of 14 residues. CDR3 in DNA: TGTGCCACAATGGGGCGGGAGGCGTCCTACGAGCAGTACTTC. It encodes CATMGREASYEQYF.

This clonotype was counted at least ten times. The chain joins TRBV30 to TRBJ1-3; a possible D gene is TRBD1 (6 bases). The germline V gene encodes CDR1 GTSNPN and CDR2 SVGIG (reference sequence). The CDR3 runs 13 residues. V lost 8 bases, J lost 0 bases, and 11 bases lay in between. The CDR3 sequence: CAGQRFSGNTIYF. The CDR3 DNA follows: TGTGCCGGACAGCGGTTCTCTGGAAACACCATATATTTT. The full variable domain, its missing parts supplied by reference TRBV30 and TRBJ1-3, is SQTIHQWPATLVQPVGSPLSLECTVEGTSNPNLYWYRQAAGRGLQLLFYSVGIGQISSEVPQNLSASRPQDRQFILSSKKLLLSDSGFYLCAGQRFSGNTIYFGEGSWLTVV.

This sequence joins TRBV2 and TRBJ2-1; 12 bases agree with TRBD2. The CDR3 extends over 16 amino acids. Germline assignment: CDR1 SNHLY and CDR2 FYNNEI. V gave up 6 bases and J gave up 9 bases; unmatched junction bases: 12. The CDR3 DNA sequence: TGTGCCAGCAGGCCCAGGACTAGCGGGACCTCCGGTGAGCAGTTCTTC. Translation gives CASRPRTSGTSGEQFF.

This clonotype has a count of ten or more. The chain links TRBV25-1 to TRBJ2-1; TRBD2 matches 7 bases. Trimming cost V 6 bases and J 2 bases; bases outside gene matches: 7. This CDR3 is 15 amino acids long. The germline gives CDR1 MGHDK, CDR2 SYGVNS. In DNA, the CDR3 is TGTGCCAGCAGACCCGCCAGCGGGGCCTACAATGAGCAGTTCTTC. Its translation is CASRPASGAYNEQFF.

Comments on this clonotype: A far larger clone differs by one base, so this is likely a read error. Given the absence of the conserved phenylalanine or tryptophan at the CDR3 end, a read error is likely. V usage is TRBV6-2 or TRBV6-3 and J usage is TRBJ2-7; no clear D gene. Germline assignment: CDR1 MNHEY and CDR2 SVGEGT. V was pared by 6 bases and J by 2 bases, with 8 bases between. The CDR3 covers 12 residues. In DNA, the CDR3 is TGTGCCAGCAGCCAGGACGCCTACGAGCAGTACTCC. It codes for CASSQDAYEQYS.

This clonotype came up a few times. The J gene is TRBJ2-3, the V gene TRBV5-1, with 7 positions matching TRBD2. The germline V gene encodes CDR1 SGHRS and CDR2 YFSETQ. V dropped 0 bases and J dropped 0; count of bases not matched to a gene: 4. This CDR3 has 16 amino acids. The CDR3 loop reads CASSLGDYLSTDTQYF. Written as DNA, the CDR3 is TGCGCCAGCAGCTTGGGGGACTACCTCAGCACAGATACGCAGTATTTT.

The rearrangement joins TRBV23-1 to TRBJ2-3, with a weak D call TRBD2 (6 bases). TRBV23-1 is designated an ORF whose function remains uncertain. The CDR3 runs to 17 residues. The V gene lost 6 bases and the J gene lost 0 bases, with 19 bases spanning the gap. The CDR3, as DNA: TGCGCCAGCAGCCCGCCGCAGACCGGGACTAGCACAGATACGCAGTATTTT. Protein product: CASSPPQTGTSTDTQYF.

This clonotype was counted many times. The V and J genes are TRBV12-3 or TRBV12-4 and TRBJ2-3; TRBD1 matches at 7 bases. The junction had 7 bases not matched to a gene; V was cut back by 6 bases and J by 4 bases. The CDR3 is 14 amino acids. The DNA of the CDR3 is TGTGCCAGCAGCCGAAGACAGGGTGCAGATACGCAGTATTTT. Protein: CASSRRQGADTQYF.

CDR3 loop: CASFGGAGELFF. For the CDR3, the DNA is TGTGCCAGTTTCGGAGGGGCCGGGGAGCTGTTTTTT. The gene calls are TRBV27 and TRBJ2-2; D possibly corresponds to TRBD2 (6 bases). Germline CDR1 MNHEY, CDR2 SMNVEV (reference sequence). The V end was cut by 9 bases, the J end by 6 bases, with 11 bases between. The CDR3 sequence is 12 residues long.

Regarding this clonotype: It is likely a read error: a sequence one base away is far more abundant. The chain is built from TRBV28 and TRBJ2-1; D perhaps matches TRBD1 (6 bases). The CDR3 sequence is 18 residues long. The V end lost 7 bases, the J end lost 10 bases, and 32 bases lay between the germline ends. The germline gives CDR1 MDHEN, CDR2 SYDVKM. The CDR3 nucleotides are TGTGCCAGCACATCCACCCGTGTCGGCAGGGGCCACCCCTACGAGCAGTTCTTC. This encodes CASTSTRVGRGHPYEQFF.

This clonotype has a count of ten or more. The chain links TRBV15 to TRBJ2-3, with D unresolved. Germline CDR1 is LNHNV and CDR2 is YYDKDF (reference sequence). The V gene lost 0 bases and the J gene lost 0 bases, with 7 bases spanning the gap. The CDR3 sequence is 15 residues long. The CDR3 coding sequence is TGTGCCACCAGCAGAGATCCGTCTAGCACAGATACGCAGTATTTT. As protein: CATSRDPSSTDTQYF.

The chain combines TRBV5-4 with TRBJ2-3; no reliable D call. Germline CDR1 is SGHNT and CDR2 is YYREEE (reference sequence). The CDR3 sequence is 14 residues long. The V and J ends lost 4 bases and 4 bases respectively, with 13 bases between them. This CDR3 reads CASSPVSQADTQYF. In DNA, the CDR3 is TGTGCCAGCAGCCCGGTGTCCCAAGCAGATACGCAGTATTTT.

J is TRBJ2-4 and V is TRBV6-2 or TRBV6-3; D is undetermined. CDR1 is MNHEY, CDR2 SVGEGT, per germline. The CDR3 contains 13 residues. The V end was cut by 5 bases, the J end by 4 bases, with 9 bases between. The CDR3 protein is CASSEAPKNIQYF. In DNA form, the CDR3 reads TGTGCCAGCAGTGAAGCACCTAAAAACATTCAGTACTTC.

This clonotype was detected ten times or more. The V gene is TRBV18, the J gene TRBJ2-2; D possibly matches TRBD1 or TRBD2 (6 bases each). CDR1 and CDR2 from the germline V gene are KGHSH and LQKENI. The CDR3 is 14 residues long. V was trimmed by 7 bases and J by 5 bases, leaving 14 bases between them. Written as DNA, the CDR3 is TGTGCCAGCTACACCGGAGGGGGGACCGGGGAGCTGTTTTTT. Residues: CASYTGGGTGELFF.

This clonotype has a count of ten or more. Here the CDR3 DNA reads TGCAGTGTTGACGCACTCACAGTAAGGGGAAGAGGTGGCTACACCTTC. Its translation: CSVDALTVRGRGGYTF. The V gene is TRBV20-1, the J gene TRBJ1-2; possible D gene TRBD1, 5 bases. The germline V and J ends were trimmed by 7 bases and 7 bases, with 28 bases remaining between them. Germline lookup yields CDR1 DFQATT and CDR2 SNEGSKA (reference sequence). This CDR3 is 16 amino acids long.

This chain uses TRBV11-2 with TRBJ2-5; D is perhaps TRBD2 (5 bases). Germline V gives CDR1 SGHAT, CDR2 FQNNGV. The V end was cut by 4 bases, the J end by 2 bases, with 14 bases between. The CDR3 is 15 residues long. The CDR3 region has the DNA TGTGCCAGCAGCTCCCCTAGCTTCGGTCAAGAGACCCAGTACTTC. Encoded protein: CASSSPSFGQETQYF.

The table lists this clonotype with many counts. This chain joins TRBV15 and TRBJ2-1, with D tentatively TRBD1 (5 bases). CDR1 and CDR2 (germline): LNHNV, YYDKDF (reference sequence). V dropped 2 bases and J dropped 7 bases, with 6 bases sitting between them. The CDR3 is 12 amino acids. The CDR3 reads CATSRKGNEQFF. CDR3 sequence (DNA): TGTGCCACCAGCAGAAAGGGGAATGAGCAGTTCTTC.

Concerning this clonotype: With only one base between it and a far larger clone, this is likely a read error. The gene calls are TRBV29-1 and TRBJ2-7; 10 positions match TRBD2. Looked up from germline, CDR1 is SQVTM and CDR2 is ANQGSEA. This CDR3 region has 13 residues. After removal of 4 bases from V and 7 bases from J, the junction contained 7 bases not matched to a gene. CDR3: CSVASGSHNEQYF. DNA for the CDR3: TGCAGCGTTGCTAGCGGGAGTCACAATGAGCAGTACTTC.

The table lists this clonotype with many counts. The chain carries TRBV28 and TRBJ2-7; 9 bases agree with TRBD2. This CDR3 is 16 amino acids long. Looked up from germline, CDR1 is MDHEN and CDR2 is SYDVKM. The V and J ends lost 5 bases and 6 bases, in that order; junction bases with no gene match: 14. The CDR3 nucleotides are TGTGCCAGCAGTCTTACGGGGACTAGCAGGTCCCTCGAGCAGTACTTC. Translated, it gives CASSLTGTSRSLEQYF.

Notes on this clonotype: This probably arose from a read error, given a far larger clone one base away. V and J are TRBV10-2 and TRBJ2-3, with D uncertain. The germline V gene encodes CDR1 WSHSY and CDR2 SAAADI. CDR3 size: 15 residues. The CDR3 DNA is TGTACCAGCAGTGACTCGTACTCCACAACAGATACGCAGTATTTT. Encoded protein: CTSSDSYSTTDTQYF.

Comments on this clonotype: A far more abundant clone sits one base away, making this likely a read error. V gene TRBV9 combines with J gene TRBJ2-1; TRBD1 might be the D (5 bases). The CDR3 runs to 16 residues. Trimming took 4 bases from V and 10 from J, leaving 24 bases between them. Germline CDR1 SGDLS, CDR2 YYNGEE. The DNA for the CDR3 is TGTGCCAGCAGCACCAGCACAGGCCGCCGTCCTGACGAGCAGTTCTTC. Residues: CASSTSTGRRPDEQFF.

At least ten counts were recorded for this clonotype. The rearrangement uses TRBV5-1 and TRBJ1-1; the D is unclear. The CDR3 totals 14 residues. Deletions cut 0 bases from V and 0 bases from J, with 6 bases between. The germline V gene encodes CDR1 SGHRS and CDR2 YFSETQ. The CDR3 loop reads CASSLASMNTEAFF. CDR3 coding DNA: TGCGCCAGCAGCTTGGCTTCGATGAACACTGAAGCTTTCTTT.

This clonotype appeared many times. V usage is TRBV15 and J usage is TRBJ1-1; the D gene is possibly TRBD1 (5 bases). CDR3 size: 15 residues. From germline, CDR1 is LNHNV and CDR2 YYDKDF (reference sequence). V lost 0 bases and J 2 bases, leaving 10 bases between the germline ends. The CDR3 DNA is TGTGCCACCAGCAGAGATCGGGGGGTTAACACTGAAGCTTTCTTT. Protein product: CATSRDRGVNTEAFF.

This clonotype was observed many times. Here the CDR3 DNA reads TGTGCCAGCAGCGTAGTTGGGGCGGGGGGGGTTCGGGATACGCAGTATTTT. Its protein is CASSVVGAGGVRDTQYF. The chain carries TRBV9 and TRBJ2-3, with 9 bases fitting TRBD2. Trimming took 0 bases from V and 6 from J; bases not matched to a gene: 11. Germline V CDR1 and CDR2: SGDLS, YYNGEE. This CDR3 region has 17 residues.

This clonotype was counted ten times or more. This chain connects TRBV6-8 to TRBJ2-3, with a weak D call TRBD1 (8 bases). The CDR3 consists of 15 residues. CDR1 is MNHGY and CDR2 is SAAAGT in the germline V gene. V was shortened by 6 bases and J by 3 bases, with 16 bases between the two germline ends. The CDR3 is CASRKGQGGTDTQYF. The CDR3 DNA reads TGTGCCAGCAGAAAAGGACAGGGAGGGACAGATACGCAGTATTTT.

This clonotype was counted ten times or more. The V gene is TRBV2, the J gene TRBJ2-2; TRBD2 is a possible D gene (5 bases). Looked up from germline, CDR1 is SNHLY and CDR2 is FYNNEI. This CDR3 is 16 amino acids long. V gave up 6 bases and J gave up 0 bases, with 14 bases separating them. The CDR3 region has the DNA TGTGCCAGCAGCGCTCCTGGGGAGTCGAACACCGGGGAGCTGTTTTTT. It is translated as CASSAPGESNTGELFF.